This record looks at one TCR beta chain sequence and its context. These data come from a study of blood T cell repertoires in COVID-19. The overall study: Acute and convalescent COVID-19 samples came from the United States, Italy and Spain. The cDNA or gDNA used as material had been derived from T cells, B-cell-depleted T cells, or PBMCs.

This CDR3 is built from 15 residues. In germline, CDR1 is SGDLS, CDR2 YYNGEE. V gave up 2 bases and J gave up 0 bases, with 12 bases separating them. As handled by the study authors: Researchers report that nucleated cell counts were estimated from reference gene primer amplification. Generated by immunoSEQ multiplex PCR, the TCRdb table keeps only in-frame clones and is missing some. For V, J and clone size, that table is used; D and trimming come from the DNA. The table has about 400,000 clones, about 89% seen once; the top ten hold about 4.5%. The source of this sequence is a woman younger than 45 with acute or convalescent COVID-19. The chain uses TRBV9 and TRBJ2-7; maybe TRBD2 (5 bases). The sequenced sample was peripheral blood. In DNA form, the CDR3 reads TGTGCCAGCAGCGTTGATGACTACAGCTCCTACGAGCAGTACTTC. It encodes CASSVDDYSSYEQYF. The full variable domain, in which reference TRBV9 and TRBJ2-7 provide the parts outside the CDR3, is DSGVTQTPKHLITATGQRVTLRCSPRSGDLSVYWYQQSLDQGLQFLIQYYNGEERAKGNILERFSAQQFPDLHSELNLSSLELGDSALYFCASSVDDYSSYEQYFGPGTRLTVT.